Below are 8 T cell receptor beta chains sequenced from a single sample in a study of blood T cell repertoires in COVID-19 (dated by TCRdb to about 2020). The library was built by means of the immunoSEQ multiplex PCR assay. As stored in TCRdb, this immuneACCESS dataset retains in-frame rearrangements with V and J assigned. A fraction of the clones does not appear; measured against another copy, unresolved V genes explain less than half of the discrepancy, and the remainder lacks a known reason. For this sample there are approximately 70,000 clones; roughly 82% appear just once. In total, the top ten clones hold around 20% of the sample. What was sequenced was peripheral blood. The receptor source for this set is a human donor in a cohort sampled during active COVID-19.

The CDR3 nucleotides are TGTGCCAGCAGCTTATCAGGGGACTATGGCTACACCTTC. Protein: CASSLSGDYGYTF. This chain connects TRBV11-2 to TRBJ1-2; D possibly corresponds to TRBD1 (6 bases). V was trimmed by 2 bases and J by 3 bases, leaving 7 bases between them. The CDR3 is 13 residues long. CDR1 and CDR2 from the germline V gene are SGHAT and FQNNGV.

J is TRBJ1-1 and V is TRBV12-3 or TRBV12-4; D unclear. This CDR3 comprises 13 residues. Trimming removed 11 bases at V and 3 bases at J, with 16 bases between. This chain's CDR3 is CAGRQKSDTEAFF. The CDR3 DNA reads TGTGCCGGCCGACAAAAGTCAGACACTGAAGCTTTCTTT.

This sequence joins TRBV5-6 and TRBJ2-1, with 10 bases fitting TRBD2. V trimming: 8 bases; J trimming: 2 bases; junction bases outside the gene matches: 4. The CDR3 is 14 residues long. CDR1 is SGHDT and CDR2 is YYEEEE in the germline V gene. The CDR3 loop reads CASYTSGAYNEQFF. CDR3 DNA sequence: TGTGCCAGTTACACTAGCGGGGCCTACAATGAGCAGTTCTTC.

The CDR3 spells CASSLSGTEETQYF. The DNA for the CDR3 is TGTGCCAGCAGCTTAAGCGGGACTGAAGAGACCCAGTACTTC. The chain uses TRBV5-4 and TRBJ2-5; 7 bases line up with TRBD2. The germline V gene encodes CDR1 SGHNT and CDR2 YYREEE (reference sequence). J lost 3 bases, V lost 2 bases, and 4 bases had no gene match. This CDR3 contains 14 residues.

The chain has TRBV5-4 and TRBJ1-5; D gene unclear. Looked up from germline, CDR1 is SGHNT and CDR2 is YYREEE (reference sequence). The CDR3 contains 13 residues. Trimming took off 0 bases at V and 4 bases at J, with 5 bases between the two ends. As DNA, the CDR3 is TGTGCCAGCAGCTTGGATGCGAATCAGCCCCAGCATTTT. It codes for CASSLDANQPQHF. Supplemented by reference TRBV5-4 and TRBJ1-5, the full variable domain reads ETGVTQSPTHLIKTRGQQVTLRCSSQSGHNTVSWYQQALGQGPQFIFQYYREEENGRGNFPPRFSGLQFPNYSSELNVNALELDDSALYLCASSLDANQPQHFGDGTRLSIL.

The V and J genes are TRBV10-3 and TRBJ2-7; no definite D call. Germline V gives CDR1 ENHRY, CDR2 SYGVKD. Trimming removed 5 bases at V and 1 base at J, with 12 bases between. This CDR3 is 14 amino acids long. The CDR3 DNA reads TGTGCCATCAGTCCCCGAGGTACTTCCTACGAGCAGTACTTC. Its protein is CAISPRGTSYEQYF.

The DNA of the CDR3 is TGTGCCAGCAGCTTGGAACGGGGGTATAGCAATCAGCCCCAGCATTTT. Translating it yields CASSLERGYSNQPQHF. This chain uses TRBV5-8 with TRBJ1-5; D is perhaps TRBD1 (5 bases). Germline values: CDR1 SGHTS, CDR2 YDEGEE. V lost 0 bases and J 0 bases, leaving 10 bases between the germline ends. The CDR3 is made up of 16 amino acids.

The chain carries TRBV19 and TRBJ2-7; the D gene is possibly TRBD1 (5 bases). This CDR3 comprises 12 residues. In germline, CDR1 is LNHDA, CDR2 SQIVND (reference sequence). V shed 5 bases and J shed 6 bases, with 11 bases lying between them. CDR3 loop: CASSGQGGEQYF. CDR3 in DNA: TGTGCCAGTAGTGGTCAGGGCGGCGAGCAGTACTTC.